Here is one T cell receptor beta chain with its context. Its antigen is undetermined. These data come from a study of T cells after yellow fever vaccination. Study findings and constraints: Peak timing came faster in the weaker secondary response, day 5 versus 15. Booster samples showed a return of most primary-vaccination clones (around 96% CD4, 88% CD8).

A universal primer site and UMIs were added as TCR cDNA was made by 5'RACE template switching. Via MiXCR, TCRdb re-called the 5' RACE reads, giving one row per CDR3 protein. The repertoire holds roughly 400,000 distinct CDR3 sequences, with around a sixth as singletons. V lost 3 bases and J lost 3, with 8 bases in between. This CDR3 is 13 amino acids long. Germline CDR1 SGHDT, CDR2 YYEEEE. Material: PBMCs, obtained before the yellow fever booster vaccination. The chain is built from TRBV5-6 and TRBJ2-3; weak D call: TRBD2 (5 bases). The sequence came from a man between 18 and 35 years old who received the YFV17D yellow fever vaccine. The CDR3 DNA follows: TGTGCCAGCAGCTGGGAGCTTACAGATACGCAGTATTTT. It yields the protein CASSWELTDTQYF.